This TCR beta chain was recorded in a study of blood T cells in healthy people across ages. This clonotype was counted a few times. At one end, the junction sequence differs from germline, possibly due to a read error. It was with a sample-barcoded 5' primer and a J-beta primer mix that a second PCR of roughly 7 to 12 cycles was run. TCRdb redid the calling of the 5' RACE reads with MiXCR, one entry per CDR3 protein. The repertoire holds over 750,000 distinct CDR3 sequences, with about 25% as singletons. In germline, CDR1 is MNHEY, CDR2 SVGEGT. This CDR3 comprises 14 residues. The data also belong to a second study, concerning T cells of mothers and their children.

Sequencing was performed on blood. The chain carries TRBV6-2 or TRBV6-3 and TRBJ1-5; D is ambiguous. This TCR derives from a boy between 10 and 17 years old in good health. CDR3 amino acids: CAGSYGMNNQPQHF. The CDR3 DNA is TGTGCCGGCAGCTATGGTATGAACAATCAGCCCCAGCATTTT.